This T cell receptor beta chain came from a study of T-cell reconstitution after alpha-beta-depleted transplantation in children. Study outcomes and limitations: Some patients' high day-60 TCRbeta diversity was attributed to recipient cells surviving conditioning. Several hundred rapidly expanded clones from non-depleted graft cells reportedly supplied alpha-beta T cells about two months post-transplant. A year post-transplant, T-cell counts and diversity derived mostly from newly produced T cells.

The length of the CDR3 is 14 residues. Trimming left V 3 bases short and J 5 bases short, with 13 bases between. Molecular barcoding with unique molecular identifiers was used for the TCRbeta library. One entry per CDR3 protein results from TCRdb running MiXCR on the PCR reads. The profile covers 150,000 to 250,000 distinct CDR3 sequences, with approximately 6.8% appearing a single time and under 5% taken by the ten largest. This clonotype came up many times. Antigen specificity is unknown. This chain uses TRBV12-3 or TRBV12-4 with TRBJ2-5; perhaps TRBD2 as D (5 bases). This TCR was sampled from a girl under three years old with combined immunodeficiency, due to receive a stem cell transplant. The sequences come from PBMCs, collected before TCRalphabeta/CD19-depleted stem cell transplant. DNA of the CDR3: TGTGCCAGCAGTTTGGGTTTTGGCGGGGAGACCCAGTACTTC. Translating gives CASSLGFGGETQYF.